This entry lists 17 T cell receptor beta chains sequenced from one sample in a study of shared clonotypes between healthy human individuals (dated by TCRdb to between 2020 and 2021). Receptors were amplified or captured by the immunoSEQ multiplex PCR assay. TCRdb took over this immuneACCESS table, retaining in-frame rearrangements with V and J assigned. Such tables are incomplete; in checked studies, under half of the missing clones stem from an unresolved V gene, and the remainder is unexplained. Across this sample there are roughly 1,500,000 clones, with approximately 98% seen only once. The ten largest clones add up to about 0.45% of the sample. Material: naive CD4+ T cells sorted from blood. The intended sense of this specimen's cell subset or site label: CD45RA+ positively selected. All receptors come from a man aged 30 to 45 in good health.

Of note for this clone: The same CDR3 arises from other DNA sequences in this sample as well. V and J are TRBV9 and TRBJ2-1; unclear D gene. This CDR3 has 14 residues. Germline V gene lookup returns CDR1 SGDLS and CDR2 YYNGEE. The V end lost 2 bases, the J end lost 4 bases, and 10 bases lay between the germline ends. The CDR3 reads CASSVLGGYNEQFF. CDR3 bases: TGTGCCAGCAGCGTTTTAGGCGGTTACAATGAGCAGTTCTTC.

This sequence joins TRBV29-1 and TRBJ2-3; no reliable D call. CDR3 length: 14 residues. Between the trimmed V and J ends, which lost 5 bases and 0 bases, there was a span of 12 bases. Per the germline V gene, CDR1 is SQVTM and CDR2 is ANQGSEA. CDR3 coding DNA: TGCAGCGTTCTGACCGCCCCTAGCACAGATACGCAGTATTTT. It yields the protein CSVLTAPSTDTQYF.

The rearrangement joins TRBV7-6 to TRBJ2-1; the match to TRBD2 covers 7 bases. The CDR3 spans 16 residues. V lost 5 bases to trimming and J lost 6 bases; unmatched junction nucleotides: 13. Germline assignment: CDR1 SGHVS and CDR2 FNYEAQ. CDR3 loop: CASSGLLAGEGNEQFF. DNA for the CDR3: TGTGCCAGCAGCGGCCTCTTGGCGGGAGAGGGCAATGAGCAGTTCTTC. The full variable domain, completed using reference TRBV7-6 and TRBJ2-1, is GAGVSQSPRYKVTKRGQDVALRCDPISGHVSLYWYRQALGQGPEFLTYFNYEAQQDKSGLPNDRFSAERPEGSISTLTIQRTEQRDSAMYRCASSGLLAGEGNEQFFGPGTRLTVL.

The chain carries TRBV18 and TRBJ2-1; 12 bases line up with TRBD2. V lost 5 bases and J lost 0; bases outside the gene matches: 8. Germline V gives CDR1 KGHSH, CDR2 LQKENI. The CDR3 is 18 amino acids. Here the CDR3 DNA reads TGTGCCAGCTCATCTAAGACTAGCGGGAGAAGCTCCTACAATGAGCAGTTCTTC. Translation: CASSSKTSGRSSYNEQFF.

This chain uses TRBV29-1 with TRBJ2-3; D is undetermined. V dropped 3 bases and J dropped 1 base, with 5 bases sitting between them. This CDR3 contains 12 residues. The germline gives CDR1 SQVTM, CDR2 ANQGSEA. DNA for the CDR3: TGCAGCGTTGATAGCCGCACAGATACGCAGTATTTT. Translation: CSVDSRTDTQYF.

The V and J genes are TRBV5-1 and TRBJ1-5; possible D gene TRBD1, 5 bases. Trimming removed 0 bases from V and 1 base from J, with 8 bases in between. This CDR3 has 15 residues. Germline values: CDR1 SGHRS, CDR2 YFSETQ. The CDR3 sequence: CASSLGGMSNQPQHF. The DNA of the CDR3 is TGCGCCAGCAGCTTGGGGGGGATGAGCAATCAGCCCCAGCATTTT. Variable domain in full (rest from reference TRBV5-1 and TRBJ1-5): KAGVTQTPRYLIKTRGQQVTLSCSPISGHRSVSWYQQTPGQGLQFLFEYFSETQRNKGNFPGRFSGRQFSNSRSEMNVSTLELGDSALYLCASSLGGMSNQPQHFGDGTRLSIL.

The CDR3 DNA is TGTGCCAGTAGTCCCCATGGACAGGACCAAGAGACCCAGTACTTC. Translating gives CASSPHGQDQETQYF. The chain carries TRBV19 and TRBJ2-5, with TRBD1 matching over 7 bases. V shed 5 bases, J shed 0 bases, and the junction held 6 bases outside the gene matches. From germline, CDR1 is LNHDA and CDR2 SQIVND (reference sequence). The CDR3 extends over 15 amino acids. Filled out from reference TRBV19 and TRBJ2-5, the complete variable domain reads DGGITQSPKYLFRKEGQNVTLSCEQNLNHDAMYWYRQDPGQGLRLIYYSQIVNDFQKGDIAEGYSVSREKKESFPLTVTSAQKNPTAFYLCASSPHGQDQETQYFGPGTRLLVL.

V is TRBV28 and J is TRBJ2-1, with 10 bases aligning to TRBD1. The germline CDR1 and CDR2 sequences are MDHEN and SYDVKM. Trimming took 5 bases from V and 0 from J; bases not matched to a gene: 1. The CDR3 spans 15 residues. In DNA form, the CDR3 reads TGTGCCAGCAGTCGACAGGGGGCCTCCTACAATGAGCAGTTCTTC. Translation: CASSRQGASYNEQFF.

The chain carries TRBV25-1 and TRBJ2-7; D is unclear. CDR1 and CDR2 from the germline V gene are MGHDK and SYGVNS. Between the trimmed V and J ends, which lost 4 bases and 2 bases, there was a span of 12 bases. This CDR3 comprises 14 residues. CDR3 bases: TGTGCCAGCAGTGTTCAGATGATACCCTACGAGCAGTACTTC. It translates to CASSVQMIPYEQYF.

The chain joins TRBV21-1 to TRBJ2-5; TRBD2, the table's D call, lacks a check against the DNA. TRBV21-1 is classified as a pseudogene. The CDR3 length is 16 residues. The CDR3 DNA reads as TGTGCCAGCAGCAAAGCTGGAGGGAGTCAACAAGAGACCCAGTACTTC. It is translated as CASSKAGGSQQETQYF.

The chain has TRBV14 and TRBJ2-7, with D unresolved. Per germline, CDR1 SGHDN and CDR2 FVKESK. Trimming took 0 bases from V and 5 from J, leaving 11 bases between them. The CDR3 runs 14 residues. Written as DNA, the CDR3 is TGTGCCAGCAGCCAAGATCTTCAGAGTCACGAGCAGTACTTC. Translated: CASSQDLQSHEQYF. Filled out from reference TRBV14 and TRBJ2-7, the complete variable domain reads EAGVTQFPSHSVIEKGQTVTLRCDPISGHDNLYWYRRVMGKEIKFLLHFVKESKQDESGMPNNRFLAERTGGTYSTLKVQPAELEDSGVYFCASSQDLQSHEQYFGPGTRLTVT.

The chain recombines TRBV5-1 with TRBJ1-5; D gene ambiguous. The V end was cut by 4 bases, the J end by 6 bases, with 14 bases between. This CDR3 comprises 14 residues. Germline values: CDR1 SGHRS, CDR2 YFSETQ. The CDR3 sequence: CASSPGPPGQPQHF. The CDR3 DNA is TGCGCCAGCAGCCCTGGACCGCCGGGTCAGCCCCAGCATTTT.

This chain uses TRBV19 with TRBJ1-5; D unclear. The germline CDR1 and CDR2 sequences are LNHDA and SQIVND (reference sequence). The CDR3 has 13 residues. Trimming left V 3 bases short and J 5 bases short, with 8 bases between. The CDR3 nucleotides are TGTGCCAGTAGTATCGTCCATGATCAGCCCCAGCATTTT. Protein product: CASSIVHDQPQHF. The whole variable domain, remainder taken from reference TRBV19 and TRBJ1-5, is DGGITQSPKYLFRKEGQNVTLSCEQNLNHDAMYWYRQDPGQGLRLIYYSQIVNDFQKGDIAEGYSVSREKKESFPLTVTSAQKNPTAFYLCASSIVHDQPQHFGDGTRLSIL.

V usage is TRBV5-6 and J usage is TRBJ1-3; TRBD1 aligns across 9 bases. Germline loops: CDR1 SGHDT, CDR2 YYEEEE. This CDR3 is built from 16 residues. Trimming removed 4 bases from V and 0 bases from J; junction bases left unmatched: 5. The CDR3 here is CASSATGGVSGNTIYF. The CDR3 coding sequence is TGTGCCAGCAGCGCCACAGGGGGCGTCTCTGGAAACACCATATATTTT.

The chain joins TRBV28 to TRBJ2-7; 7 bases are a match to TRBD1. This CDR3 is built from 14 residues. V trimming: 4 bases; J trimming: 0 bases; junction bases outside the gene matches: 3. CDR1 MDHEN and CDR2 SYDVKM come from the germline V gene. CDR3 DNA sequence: TGTGCCAGCAGTTCCCGGGACAGCTCCTACGAGCAGTACTTC. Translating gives CASSSRDSSYEQYF.

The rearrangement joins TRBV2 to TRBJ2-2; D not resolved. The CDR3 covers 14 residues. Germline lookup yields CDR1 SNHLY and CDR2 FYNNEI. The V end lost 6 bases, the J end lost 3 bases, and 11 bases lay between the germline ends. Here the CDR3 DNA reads TGTGCCAGCAGCCTGATCCGGGACACCGGGGAGCTGTTTTTT. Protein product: CASSLIRDTGELFF.

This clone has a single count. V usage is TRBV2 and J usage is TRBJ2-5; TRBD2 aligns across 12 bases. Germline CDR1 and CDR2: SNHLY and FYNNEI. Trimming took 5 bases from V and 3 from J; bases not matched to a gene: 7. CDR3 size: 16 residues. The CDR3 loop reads CASSPLAGGQKETQYF. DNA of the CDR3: TGTGCCAGCAGTCCACTAGCGGGAGGTCAAAAAGAGACCCAGTACTTC.